Below are 30 T cell receptor beta chains sequenced from a single sample in a study of control samples from healthy donors and cancer patients. The repertoire was sequenced with immunoSEQ multiplex PCR; TCRdb's copy has only in-frame clones and lacks some. The table has approximately 170,000 clones, 80% to 95% seen once; the top ten hold roughly 0.7%. Sequenced input: blood. Receptors originate from a woman in her 30s in good health.

The chain carries TRBV7-9 and TRBJ1-5; weak D call: TRBD1 (5 bases). V was pared by 4 bases and J by 6 bases, with 13 bases between. The CDR3 is 14 amino acids. Germline V lookup: CDR1 SEHNR, CDR2 FQNEAQ (reference sequence). This chain's CDR3 is CASSSGTSIQPQHF. CDR3 DNA sequence: TGTGCCAGCAGCTCAGGGACCTCCATTCAGCCCCAGCATTTT.

The chain employs TRBV7-9 and TRBJ1-3, with a possible D match to TRBD1 (5 bases). CDR1 is SEHNR, CDR2 FQNEAQ, per germline (reference sequence). The CDR3 length is 15 residues. Trimming removed 3 bases at V and 3 bases at J, with 12 bases between. The CDR3 protein is CASSFSGPLGNTIYF. CDR3 DNA sequence: TGTGCCAGCAGCTTCTCGGGGCCTCTTGGAAACACCATATATTTT.

The V call is TRBV6-5, the J call TRBJ1-4; D is undetermined. V was trimmed by 5 bases and J by 0 bases, leaving 10 bases between them. CDR3 length: 15 residues. CDR1 and CDR2 (germline): MNHEY, SVGAGI. CDR3 loop: CASSPRLATNEKLFF. CDR3 DNA: TGTGCCAGCAGTCCTAGACTCGCAACTAATGAAAAACTGTTTTTT.

The V call is TRBV14, the J call TRBJ2-7, with TRBD1 identical over 10 bases. V was clipped by 4 bases and J by 2 bases; unmatched bases: 5. The germline V gene encodes CDR1 SGHDN and CDR2 FVKESK. The CDR3 sequence is 15 residues long. The CDR3: CASSPLGTGAYEQYF. In nucleotides, the CDR3 is TGTGCCAGCAGCCCCCTTGGGACAGGGGCCTACGAGCAGTACTTC.

This clone was observed once. The CDR3 sequence: CASSQVTGEQYF. CDR3 nucleotide sequence: TGTGCCAGCAGCCAAGTGACGGGGGAGCAGTACTTC. The chain couples TRBV14 to TRBJ2-7, with D perhaps matching TRBD2 (5 bases). V was shortened by 1 base and J by 7 bases, with 8 bases between the two germline ends. Germline V gene data show CDR1 as SGHDN and CDR2 as FVKESK. This CDR3 contains 12 residues.

This clone is a singleton in its sample. The J gene is TRBJ2-7, the V gene TRBV14; perhaps TRBD1 as D (5 bases). The CDR3 consists of 12 residues. The V and J ends lost 4 bases and 2 bases respectively, with 6 bases between them. Germline V gene data show CDR1 as SGHDN and CDR2 as FVKESK. The CDR3 region is CASSPTAYEQYF. In nucleotides, the CDR3 is TGTGCCAGCAGCCCGACAGCCTACGAGCAGTACTTC.

The V and J genes are TRBV6-5 and TRBJ1-1; D is possibly TRBD1 (5 bases). The CDR3 covers 13 residues. The ends were cut back, 2 bases at V and 6 bases at J, with 10 bases in the middle. Germline CDR1 MNHEY, CDR2 SVGAGI. CDR3 nucleotide sequence: TGTGCCAGCAGTTACGGCCAGGGTTCTGAAGCTTTCTTT. The encoded protein is CASSYGQGSEAFF.

This chain connects TRBV16 to TRBJ1-2, with TRBD1 matching over 8 bases. Unmatched junction bases numbered 3, after V lost 2 bases and J lost 4 bases. Germline CDR1 and CDR2: KGHSY and FQNENV. The CDR3 sequence is 14 residues long. CDR3 region: CASSQGQGAYGYTF. The DNA of the CDR3 is TGTGCCAGCAGCCAAGGGCAGGGGGCCTATGGCTACACCTTC.

The J gene is TRBJ2-2, the V gene TRBV6-4; no firm D call. Deletions cut 0 bases from V and 0 bases from J, with 8 bases between. Germline-derived CDR1 and CDR2 are MRHNA and SNTAGT. CDR3 length equals 16 residues. The DNA of the CDR3 is TGTGCCAGCAGTGACTCAGGGTTAACGAACACCGGGGAGCTGTTTTTT. This sequence encodes CASSDSGLTNTGELFF.

This clone was seen just once. The chain couples TRBV5-6 to TRBJ2-7; 10 nucleotides line up with TRBD2. Trimming at V came to 0 bases and at J to 4 bases, leaving 7 bases not matched to a gene. The CDR3 has 16 amino acids. CDR1 and CDR2 from the germline V gene are SGHDT and YYEEEE. This CDR3 reads CASSLVLAGASYEQYF. DNA of the CDR3: TGTGCCAGCAGCTTGGTCCTAGCGGGAGCTTCGTACGAGCAGTACTTC.

This clone appeared a single time. The rearrangement links TRBV3-1 (or the pseudogene TRBV3-2) to TRBJ2-7; TRBD1 matches 8 bases. Trimming removed 0 bases from V and 3 bases from J; junction bases left unmatched: 13. CDR1 and CDR2 (germline): LGHDT, YNNKEL (reference sequence). This CDR3 has 18 residues. CDR3 amino acids: CASSQDRMFGTGGYEQYF. CDR3 DNA: TGTGCCAGCAGCCAAGATCGAATGTTTGGGACAGGAGGCTACGAGCAGTACTTC.

This clone was observed once. The chain has TRBV2 and TRBJ1-5; 7 bases align to TRBD1. The CDR3 runs to 15 residues. The J segment lost 0 bases and the V segment lost 4 bases, leaving 3 bases of the junction unmatched. Germline V gene lookup returns CDR1 SNHLY and CDR2 FYNNEI. The CDR3 is CASSAGQHSNQPQHF. DNA of the CDR3: TGTGCCAGCAGTGCGGGACAGCATAGCAATCAGCCCCAGCATTTT.

The chain combines TRBV10-3 with TRBJ1-5; 9 bases are shared with TRBD1. The CDR3 sequence is 15 residues long. V lost 2 bases, J lost 7 bases, and 6 bases stayed unmatched. Germline loops: CDR1 ENHRY, CDR2 SYGVKD. CDR3 in DNA: TGTGCCATCAGTGAGGGGGACAGGGTGGGACAGCCCCAGCATTTT. Encoded protein: CAISEGDRVGQPQHF.

This chain joins TRBV3-1 (or the pseudogene TRBV3-2) and TRBJ2-4, with 7 bases lining up with TRBD2. The CDR3 runs to 18 residues. The J segment lost 4 bases and the V segment lost 2 bases, leaving 14 bases of the junction unmatched. The V gene's germline CDR1 is LGHDT and CDR2 YNNKEL (reference sequence). The CDR3 is CASSQSILGRERKNIQYF. DNA of the CDR3: TGTGCCAGCAGCCAATCTATTCTGGGGAGGGAGAGGAAAAACATTCAGTACTTC.

The chain has TRBV4-1 and TRBJ1-5; D is perhaps TRBD1 (5 bases). The germline V gene has CDR1 MGHRA and CDR2 YSYEKL. V lost 4 bases, J lost 0 bases, and 16 bases lay in between. The CDR3 has 17 residues. The CDR3 region is CASSPGRARGSNQPQHF. The CDR3 DNA is TGCGCCAGCAGCCCCGGCAGGGCCCGCGGTAGCAATCAGCCCCAGCATTTT.

This clone was found once. CDR3 in DNA: TGTGCCAGCAGTTTATCCCCCACCATTGCCTACGAGCAGTACTTC. Protein product: CASSLSPTIAYEQYF. The V and J genes are TRBV28 and TRBJ2-7; D uncertain. The V end lost 1 base, the J end lost 2 bases, and 12 bases lay between the germline ends. The germline V gene has CDR1 MDHEN and CDR2 SYDVKM. This CDR3 contains 15 residues.

This clone was observed once. The V gene is TRBV28, the J gene TRBJ2-5; no reliable D call. The CDR3 consists of 14 residues. Looked up from germline, CDR1 is MDHEN and CDR2 is SYDVKM. Trimming took off 2 bases at V and 10 bases at J, with 17 bases between the two ends. The CDR3 reads CASSLAPGPHYQYF. CDR3 nucleotide sequence: TGTGCCAGCAGTTTAGCCCCAGGACCCCACTACCAGTACTTC.

The chain uses TRBV7-8 and TRBJ1-1; TRBD1 is a possible D gene (5 bases). V lost 4 bases to trimming and J lost 3 bases, with 21 bases between them. Germline assignment: CDR1 SGHVS and CDR2 FQNEAQ. CDR3 length: 17 amino acids. The CDR3 nucleotides read TGTGCCAGCAGCTACACCGGTGGGGGTAGCGAGTACACTGAAGCTTTCTTT. This encodes CASSYTGGGSEYTEAFF.

This clone was counted once. The rearrangement joins TRBV12-5 to TRBJ1-1; 7 positions match TRBD1. The junction had 1 base not matched to a gene; V was cut back by 2 bases and J by 4 bases. This CDR3 contains 13 residues. Germline CDR1 and CDR2: LGHNT and FRNRAP. CDR3: CASGLSGGTEAFF. DNA for the CDR3: TGTGCTAGTGGTTTGTCAGGGGGCACTGAAGCTTTCTTT.

The rearrangement joins TRBV28 to TRBJ1-5; 7 nucleotides match TRBD1. CDR3 size: 14 residues. The junction had 6 bases not matched to a gene; V was cut back by 6 bases and J by 4 bases. CDR1 and CDR2 from the germline V gene are MDHEN and SYDVKM. In DNA form, the CDR3 reads TGTGCCAGCAGAGCTGACAGGGTGAATCAGCCCCAGCATTTT. Amino acids: CASRADRVNQPQHF. The complete variable domain, with remaining parts taken from reference TRBV28 and TRBJ1-5, reads DVKVTQSSRYLVKRTGEKVFLECVQDMDHENMFWYRQDPGLGLRLIYFSYDVKMKEKGDIPEGYSVSREKKERFSLILESASTNQTSMYLCASRADRVNQPQHFGDGTRLSIL.

V gene TRBV6-2 or TRBV6-3 combines with J gene TRBJ2-7; the D gene is possibly TRBD1 (7 bases). This CDR3 has 13 amino acids. The germline V gene encodes CDR1 MNHEY and CDR2 SVGEGT. V dropped 6 bases and J dropped 0 bases, with 9 bases sitting between them. CDR3 protein: CASSQGGSYEQYF. The CDR3 nucleotides read TGTGCCAGCAGCCAGGGGGGCTCCTACGAGCAGTACTTC.

This clone was detected only a few times. The V call is TRBV6-6, the J call TRBJ2-7, with D maybe TRBD1 (6 bases). Germline values: CDR1 MNHNY, CDR2 SVGAGI (reference sequence). CDR3 length: 15 amino acids. The V and J ends lost 2 bases and 1 base respectively, with 12 bases between them. The CDR3 DNA sequence: TGTGCCAGCAGTTACGCGGACAGCTCTTCCTACGAGCAGTACTTC. This encodes CASSYADSSSYEQYF.

The chain joins TRBV24-1 to TRBJ2-1; D gene uncertain. CDR1 and CDR2 (germline): KGHDR, SFDVKD. CDR3 length: 13 amino acids. Trimming removed 6 bases at V and 7 bases at J, with 12 bases between. Here the CDR3 reads CATSLWGGNEQFF. Written as DNA, the CDR3 is TGTGCCACCAGTCTTTGGGGTGGGAATGAGCAGTTCTTC.

This chain links TRBV15 with TRBJ1-1; D gene uncertain. CDR1 is LNHNV, CDR2 YYDKDF, per germline (reference sequence). The length of the CDR3 is 13 residues. V was clipped by 4 bases and J by 2 bases, with 8 bases between them. The CDR3 DNA is TGTGCCACCAGCAAGTACATAAACACTGAAGCTTTCTTT. Its protein is CATSKYINTEAFF.

V is TRBV4-2 and J is TRBJ2-7; 8 nucleotides line up with TRBD2. Unmatched junction bases numbered 6, after V lost 3 bases and J lost 2 bases. Germline values: CDR1 LGHNA, CDR2 YNFKEQ. CDR3 length: 15 amino acids. This CDR3 is CASSHGVAGPYEQYF. CDR3 in DNA: TGTGCCAGCAGCCACGGGGTAGCGGGGCCCTACGAGCAGTACTTC.

J is TRBJ2-3 and V is TRBV27; 10 nucleotides line up with TRBD2. Per the germline V gene, CDR1 is MNHEY and CDR2 is SMNVEV (reference sequence). The CDR3 is 17 residues long. V trimming: 2 bases; J trimming: 3 bases; junction bases outside the gene matches: 8. CDR3 sequence reads: CASSLTRGSGRTDTQYF. The CDR3 DNA follows: TGTGCCAGCAGTTTAACCAGGGGTAGCGGGAGGACAGATACGCAGTATTTT.

V gene TRBV30 combines with J gene TRBJ1-6; D may be TRBD1 (6 bases). The CDR3 covers 14 residues. Germline assignment: CDR1 GTSNPN and CDR2 SVGIG (reference sequence). The V and J ends lost 4 bases and 9 bases respectively, with 16 bases between them. CDR3 nucleotides: TGTGCCTGGACCACTACAGGGTGGAGTTCACCCCTCCACTTT. This sequence encodes CAWTTTGWSSPLHF.

CDR3 bases: TGCGCCAGCAGCTTGGATGTGGCTAGCGGGTATGAGCAGTTCTTC. It yields the protein CASSLDVASGYEQFF. The V call is TRBV5-1, the J call TRBJ2-1, with 8 bases fitting TRBD2. The length of the CDR3 is 15 residues. Germline V gene lookup returns CDR1 SGHRS and CDR2 YFSETQ. V lost 0 bases to trimming and J lost 8 bases; unmatched junction nucleotides: 7.

The J gene is TRBJ1-1, the V gene TRBV5-1; TRBD1 is a possible D gene (5 bases). Germline V gene sequence: CDR1 SGHRS, CDR2 YFSETQ. This CDR3 has 16 residues. Trimming took off 1 base at V and 1 base at J, with 14 bases between the two ends. The CDR3, as DNA: TGCGCCAGCAGCTTGCCCGCAGGGAGCTCGAACACTGAAGCTTTCTTT. Amino acids: CASSLPAGSSNTEAFF.

The chain carries TRBV7-3 and TRBJ2-1; 9 bases align to TRBD1. This CDR3 is 15 amino acids long. The V gene's germline CDR1 is SGHTA and CDR2 FQGTGA. The V gene end was trimmed by 1 base and the J gene end by 6 bases; junction bases not matched to a gene: 4. The CDR3 region is CASSLIRTGVNEQFF. The CDR3 DNA reads TGTGCCAGCAGCTTAATTAGGACAGGGGTCAATGAGCAGTTCTTC.